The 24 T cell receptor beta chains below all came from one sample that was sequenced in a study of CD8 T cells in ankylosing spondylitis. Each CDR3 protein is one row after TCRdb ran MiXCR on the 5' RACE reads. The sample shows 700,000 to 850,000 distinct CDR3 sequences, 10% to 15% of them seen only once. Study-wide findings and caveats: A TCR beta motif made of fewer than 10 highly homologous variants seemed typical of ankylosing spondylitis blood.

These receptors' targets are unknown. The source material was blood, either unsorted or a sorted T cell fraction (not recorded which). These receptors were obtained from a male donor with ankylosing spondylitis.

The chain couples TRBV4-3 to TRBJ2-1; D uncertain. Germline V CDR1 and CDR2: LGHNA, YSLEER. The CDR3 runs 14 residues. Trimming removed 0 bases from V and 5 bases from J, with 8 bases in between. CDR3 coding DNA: TGCGCCAGCAGCCAAGAAGGGCCCAACAATGAGCAGTTCTTC. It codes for CASSQEGPNNEQFF.

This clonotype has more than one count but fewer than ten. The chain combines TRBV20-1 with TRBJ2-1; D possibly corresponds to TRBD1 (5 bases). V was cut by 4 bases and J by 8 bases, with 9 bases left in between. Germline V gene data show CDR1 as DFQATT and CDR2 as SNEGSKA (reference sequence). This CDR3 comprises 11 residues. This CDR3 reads CSANRRDEQFF. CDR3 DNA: TGCAGTGCTAACAGGAGAGATGAGCAGTTCTTC.

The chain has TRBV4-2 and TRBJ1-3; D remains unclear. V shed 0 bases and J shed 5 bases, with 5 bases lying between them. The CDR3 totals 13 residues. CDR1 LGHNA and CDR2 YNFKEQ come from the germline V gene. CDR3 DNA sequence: TGTGCCAGCAGCCAAGATCGGCGAAACACCATATATTTT. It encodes CASSQDRRNTIYF.

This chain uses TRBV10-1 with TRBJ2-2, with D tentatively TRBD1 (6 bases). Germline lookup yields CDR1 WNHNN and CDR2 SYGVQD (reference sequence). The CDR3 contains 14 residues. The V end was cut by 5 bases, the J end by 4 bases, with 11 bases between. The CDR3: CASSKDRSTGELFF. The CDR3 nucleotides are TGCGCCAGCAGTAAAGACAGGAGCACCGGGGAGCTGTTTTTT.

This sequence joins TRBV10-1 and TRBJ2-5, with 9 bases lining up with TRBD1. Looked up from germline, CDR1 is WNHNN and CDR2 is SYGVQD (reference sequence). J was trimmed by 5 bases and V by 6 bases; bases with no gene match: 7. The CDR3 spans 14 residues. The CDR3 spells CASSASGTGETQYF. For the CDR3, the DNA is TGCGCCAGCAGCGCATCCGGGACAGGGGAGACCCAGTACTTC.

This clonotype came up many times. CDR3 region: CSAREGTYEQYF. The CDR3 DNA is TGCAGTGCTAGGGAGGGGACTTACGAGCAGTACTTC. The rearrangement links TRBV20-1 to TRBJ2-7; D is perhaps TRBD2 (6 bases). The V gene's germline CDR1 is DFQATT and CDR2 SNEGSKA (reference sequence). The ends were cut back, 3 bases at V and 4 bases at J, with 10 bases in the middle. CDR3 length equals 12 residues.

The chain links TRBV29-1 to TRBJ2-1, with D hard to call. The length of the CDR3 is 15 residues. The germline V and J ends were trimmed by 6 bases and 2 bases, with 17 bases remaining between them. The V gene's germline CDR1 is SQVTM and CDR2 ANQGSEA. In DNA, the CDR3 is TGCAGCGTCAAAATCCCGGGTCGCGCCTACAATGAGCAGTTCTTC. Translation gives CSVKIPGRAYNEQFF.

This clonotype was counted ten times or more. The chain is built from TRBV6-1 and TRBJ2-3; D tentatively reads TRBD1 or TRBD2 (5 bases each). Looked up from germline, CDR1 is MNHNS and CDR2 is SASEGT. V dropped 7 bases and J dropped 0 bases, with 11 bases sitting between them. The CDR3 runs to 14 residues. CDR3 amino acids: CASMGWGSTDTQYF. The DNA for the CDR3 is TGTGCCAGCATGGGTTGGGGGAGCACAGATACGCAGTATTTT.

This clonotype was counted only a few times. The CDR3 DNA reads TGTGCCAGTACCGTATCGGATACGCAGTATTTT. As protein: CASTVSDTQYF. This chain uses TRBV19 with TRBJ2-3; D gene uncertain. Germline V gene data show CDR1 as LNHDA and CDR2 as SQIVND (reference sequence). V lost 7 bases, J lost 6 bases, and 8 bases lay in between. The CDR3 totals 11 residues.

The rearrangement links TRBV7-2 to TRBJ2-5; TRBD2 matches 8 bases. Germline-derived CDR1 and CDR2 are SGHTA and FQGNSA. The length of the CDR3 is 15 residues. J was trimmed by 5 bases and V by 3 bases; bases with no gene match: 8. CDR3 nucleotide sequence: TGTGCCAGCAGCTTCCAGCGGGGGCCAGGGGAGACCCAGTACTTC. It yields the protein CASSFQRGPGETQYF.

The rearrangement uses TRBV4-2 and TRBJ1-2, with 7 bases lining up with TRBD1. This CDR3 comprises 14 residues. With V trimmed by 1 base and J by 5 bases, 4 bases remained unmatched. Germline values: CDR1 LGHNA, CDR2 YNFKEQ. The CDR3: CASSQGGDSYGYTF. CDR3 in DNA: TGTGCCAGCAGCCAAGGGGGGGACAGTTATGGCTACACCTTC.

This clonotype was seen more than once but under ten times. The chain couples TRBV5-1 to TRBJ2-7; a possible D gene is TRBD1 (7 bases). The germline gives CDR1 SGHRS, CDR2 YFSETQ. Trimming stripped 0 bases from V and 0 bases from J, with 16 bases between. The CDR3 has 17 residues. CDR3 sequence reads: CASSLEGDRDFSYEQYF. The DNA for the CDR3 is TGCGCCAGCAGCTTGGAGGGTGACAGGGACTTCTCCTACGAGCAGTACTTC.

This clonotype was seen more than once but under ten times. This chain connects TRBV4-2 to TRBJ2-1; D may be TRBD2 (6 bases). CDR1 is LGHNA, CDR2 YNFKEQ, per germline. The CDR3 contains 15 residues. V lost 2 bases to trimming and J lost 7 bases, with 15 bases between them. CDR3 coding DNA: TGTGCCAGCAGCCAACGGGGGTACTCAGGGAATGAGCAGTTCTTC. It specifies CASSQRGYSGNEQFF.

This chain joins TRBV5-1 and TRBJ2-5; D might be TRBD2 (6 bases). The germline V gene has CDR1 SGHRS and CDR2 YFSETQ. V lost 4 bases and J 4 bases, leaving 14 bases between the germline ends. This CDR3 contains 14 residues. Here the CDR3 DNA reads TGCGCCAGCAGCACTACCGGGACTGGAGAGACCCAGTACTTC. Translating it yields CASSTTGTGETQYF.

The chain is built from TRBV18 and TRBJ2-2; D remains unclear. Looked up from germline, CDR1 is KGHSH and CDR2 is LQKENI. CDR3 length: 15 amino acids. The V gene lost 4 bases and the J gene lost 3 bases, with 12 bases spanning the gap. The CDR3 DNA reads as TGTGCCAGCTCACGCGCCCAGGCGGACACCGGGGAGCTGTTTTTT. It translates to CASSRAQADTGELFF.

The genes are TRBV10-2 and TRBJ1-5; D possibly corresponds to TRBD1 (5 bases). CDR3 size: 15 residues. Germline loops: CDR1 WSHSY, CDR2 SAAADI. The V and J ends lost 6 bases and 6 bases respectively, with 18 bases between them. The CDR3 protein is CASRPGGYSGQPQHF. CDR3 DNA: TGCGCCAGCAGACCCGGGGGGTATTCGGGTCAGCCCCAGCATTTT.

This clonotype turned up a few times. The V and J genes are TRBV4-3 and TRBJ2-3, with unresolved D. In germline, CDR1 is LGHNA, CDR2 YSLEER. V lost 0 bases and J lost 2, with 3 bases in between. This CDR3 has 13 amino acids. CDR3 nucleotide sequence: TGCGCCAGCAGCCAAGAGTACACAGATACGCAGTATTTT. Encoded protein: CASSQEYTDTQYF.

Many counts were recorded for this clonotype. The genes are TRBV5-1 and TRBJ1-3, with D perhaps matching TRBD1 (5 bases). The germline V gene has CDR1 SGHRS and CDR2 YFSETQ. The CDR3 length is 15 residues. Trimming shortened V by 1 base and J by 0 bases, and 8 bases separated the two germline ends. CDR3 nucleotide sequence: TGCGCCAGCAGCTTGACAGGTACCTCTGGAAACACCATATATTTT. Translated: CASSLTGTSGNTIYF.

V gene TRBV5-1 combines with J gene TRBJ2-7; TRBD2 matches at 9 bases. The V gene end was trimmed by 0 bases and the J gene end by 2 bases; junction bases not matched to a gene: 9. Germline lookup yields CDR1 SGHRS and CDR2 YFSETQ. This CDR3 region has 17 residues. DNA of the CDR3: TGCGCCAGCAGCTTGGAGGCTAGCGGGACCCCACCCTACGAGCAGTACTTC. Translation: CASSLEASGTPPYEQYF.

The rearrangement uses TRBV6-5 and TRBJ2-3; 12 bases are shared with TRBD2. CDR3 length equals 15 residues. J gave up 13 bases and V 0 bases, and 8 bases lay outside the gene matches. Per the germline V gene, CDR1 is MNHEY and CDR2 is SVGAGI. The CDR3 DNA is TGTGCCAGCAGTTACTCGTCGGGACTAGCGGGTAGGGAGTATTTT. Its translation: CASSYSSGLAGREYF.

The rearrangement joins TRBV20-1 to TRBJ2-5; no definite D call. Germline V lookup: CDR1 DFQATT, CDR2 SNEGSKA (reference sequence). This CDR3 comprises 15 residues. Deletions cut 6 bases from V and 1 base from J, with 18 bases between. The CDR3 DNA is TGCAGTGCCCGGCGAGGCAGGAGTATCCAAGAGACCCAGTACTTC. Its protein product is CSARRGRSIQETQYF.

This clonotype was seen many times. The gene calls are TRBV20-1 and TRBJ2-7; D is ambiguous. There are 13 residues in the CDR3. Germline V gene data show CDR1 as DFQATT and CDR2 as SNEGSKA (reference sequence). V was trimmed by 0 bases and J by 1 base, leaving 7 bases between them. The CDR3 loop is CSARDSLSYEQYF. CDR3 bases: TGCAGTGCTAGAGACAGCCTATCCTACGAGCAGTACTTC.

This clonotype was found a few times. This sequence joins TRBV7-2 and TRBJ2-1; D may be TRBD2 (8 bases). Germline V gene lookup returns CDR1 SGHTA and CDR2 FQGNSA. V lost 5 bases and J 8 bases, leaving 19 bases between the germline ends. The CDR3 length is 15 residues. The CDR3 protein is CASSRGGLQGDEQFF. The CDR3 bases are TGTGCCAGCAGCCGGGGGGGACTCCAGGGGGATGAGCAGTTCTTC.

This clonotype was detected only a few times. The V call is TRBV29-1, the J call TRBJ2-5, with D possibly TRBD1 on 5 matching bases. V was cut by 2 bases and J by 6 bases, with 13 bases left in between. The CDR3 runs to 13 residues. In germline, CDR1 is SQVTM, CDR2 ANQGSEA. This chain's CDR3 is CSVEYQGIKTQYF. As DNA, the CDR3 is TGCAGCGTTGAATACCAGGGAATCAAGACCCAGTACTTC.